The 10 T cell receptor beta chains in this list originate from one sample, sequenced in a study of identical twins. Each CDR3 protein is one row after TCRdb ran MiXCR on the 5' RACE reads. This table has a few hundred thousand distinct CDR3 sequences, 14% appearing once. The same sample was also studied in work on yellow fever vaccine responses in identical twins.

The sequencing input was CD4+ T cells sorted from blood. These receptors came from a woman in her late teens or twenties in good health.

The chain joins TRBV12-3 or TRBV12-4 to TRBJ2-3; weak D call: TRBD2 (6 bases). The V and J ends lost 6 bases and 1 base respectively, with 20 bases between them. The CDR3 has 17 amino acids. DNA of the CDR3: TGTGCCAGCAGCCCAAGTTCCAGCCGACTAGGCACAGATACGCAGTATTTT. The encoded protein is CASSPSSSRLGTDTQYF.

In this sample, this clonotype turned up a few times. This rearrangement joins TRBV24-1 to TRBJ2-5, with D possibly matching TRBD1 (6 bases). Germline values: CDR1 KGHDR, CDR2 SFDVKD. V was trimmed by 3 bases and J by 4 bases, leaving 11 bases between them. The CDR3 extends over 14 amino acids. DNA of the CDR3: TGTGCCACCAGTGATACTCAGGGGCGAGAGACCCAGTACTTC. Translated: CATSDTQGRETQYF.

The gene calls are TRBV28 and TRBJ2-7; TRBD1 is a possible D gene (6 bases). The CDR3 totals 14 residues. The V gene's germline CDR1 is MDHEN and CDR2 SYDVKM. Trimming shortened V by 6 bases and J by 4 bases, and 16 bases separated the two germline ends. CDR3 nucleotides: TGTGCCAGCAGCTTAAGGGGACACGTATACGAGCAGTACTTC. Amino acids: CASSLRGHVYEQYF.

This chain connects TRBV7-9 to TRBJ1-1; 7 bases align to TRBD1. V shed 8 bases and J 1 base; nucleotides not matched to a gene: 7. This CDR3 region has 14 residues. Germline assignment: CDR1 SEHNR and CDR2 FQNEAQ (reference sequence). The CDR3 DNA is TGTGCCAGCGGATCCGGGACAGAGAACACTGAAGCTTTCTTT. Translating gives CASGSGTENTEAFF. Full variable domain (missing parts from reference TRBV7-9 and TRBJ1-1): DTGVSQNPRHKITKRGQNVTFRCDPISEHNRLYWYRQTLGQGPEFLTYFQNEAQLEKSRLLSDRFSAERPKGSFSTLEIQRTEQGDSAMYLCASGSGTENTEAFFGQGTRLTVV.

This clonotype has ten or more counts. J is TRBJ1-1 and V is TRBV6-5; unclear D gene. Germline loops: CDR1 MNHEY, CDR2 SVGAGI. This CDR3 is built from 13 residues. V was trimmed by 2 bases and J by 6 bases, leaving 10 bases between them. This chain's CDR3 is CASSYGIGSEAFF. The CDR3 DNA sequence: TGTGCCAGCAGTTACGGGATAGGGTCTGAAGCTTTCTTT.

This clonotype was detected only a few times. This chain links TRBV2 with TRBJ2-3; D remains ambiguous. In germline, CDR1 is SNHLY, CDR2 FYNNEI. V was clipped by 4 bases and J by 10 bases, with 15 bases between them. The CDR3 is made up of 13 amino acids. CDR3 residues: CASSGGDGWAQYF. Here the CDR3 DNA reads TGTGCCAGCAGTGGGGGTGATGGATGGGCGCAGTATTTT.

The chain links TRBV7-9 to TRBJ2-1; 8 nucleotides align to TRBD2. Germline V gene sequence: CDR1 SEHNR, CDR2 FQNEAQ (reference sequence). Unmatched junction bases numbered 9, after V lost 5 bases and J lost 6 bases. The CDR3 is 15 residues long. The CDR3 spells CASSNREGGSNEQFF. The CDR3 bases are TGTGCCAGCAGCAATCGGGAGGGGGGGTCCAATGAGCAGTTCTTC.

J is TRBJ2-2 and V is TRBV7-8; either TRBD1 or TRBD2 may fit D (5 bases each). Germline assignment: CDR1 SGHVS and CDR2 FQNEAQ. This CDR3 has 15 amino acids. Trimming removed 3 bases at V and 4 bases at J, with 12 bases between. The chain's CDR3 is CASSFTGAVTGELFF. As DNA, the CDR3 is TGTGCCAGCAGCTTCACCGGGGCAGTCACCGGGGAGCTGTTTTTT.

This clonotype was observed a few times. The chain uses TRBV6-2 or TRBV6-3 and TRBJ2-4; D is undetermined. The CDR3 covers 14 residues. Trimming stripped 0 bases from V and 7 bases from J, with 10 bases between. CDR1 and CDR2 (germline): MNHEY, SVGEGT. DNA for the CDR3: TGTGCCAGCAGTTACTCGGGCAGTAGGAACATTCAGTACTTC. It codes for CASSYSGSRNIQYF.

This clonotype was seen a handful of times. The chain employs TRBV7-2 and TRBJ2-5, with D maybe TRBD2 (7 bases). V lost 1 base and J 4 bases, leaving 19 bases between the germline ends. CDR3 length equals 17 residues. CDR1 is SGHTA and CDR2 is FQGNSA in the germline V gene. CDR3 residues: CASSLGWGGQKGETQYF. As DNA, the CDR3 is TGTGCCAGCAGCTTAGGTTGGGGGGGCCAAAAAGGAGAGACCCAGTACTTC.